The rows below give T cell receptor beta chains drawn from one sample of a study of CD8 T cells in Susac syndrome. TCRdb passed the immunoSEQ multiplex PCR reads through MiXCR, listing each CDR3 protein once. The sample has over 80,000 distinct CDR3 sequences, approximately 93% seen once; the top ten hold about 0.9%. The sequenced sample was CD8+ T cells from PBMCs. These receptors were obtained from a human donor with Susac syndrome. The CDR3 runs from the conserved cysteine through the conserved F or W. A D gene is named only where the DNA matches it firmly. A clone size is listed for some rows: how often the clone was seen (once, few, many), or a class if it is expanded.

TRBJ1-1 - - TRBV30 TGTGCCTGGAGTGTACAATGGGGCATGAACACTGAAGCTTTCTTT CAWSVQWGMNTEAFF
TRBJ2-1 - TRBD1 TRBV5-6 TGTGCCAGCAAGATGGACAGGCGAGGAACCAGTGAGCAGTTCTTC CASKMDRRGTSEQFF
TRBJ1-1 - - TRBV14 TGTGCCAGCAGCCATATCTTCGGGACGGACACTGAAGCTTTCTTT CASSHIFGTDTEAFF
TRBJ2-7 - - TRBV28 TGTGCCAGCAGTTCAGACCCAGGGGTTGGCGAGCAGTACTTC CASSSDPGVGEQYF
TRBJ2-3 - - TRBV6-4 TGTGCCAGCAGTGACTCGCCGAGTACTTCCACAGATACGCAGTATTTT CASSDSPSTSTDTQYF
TRBJ1-5 - - TRBV5-1 TGCGCCAGCAGCGCCGAAGGAGGGCATCAGCCCCAGCATTTT CASSAEGGHQPQHF
TRBJ2-3 - - TRBV28 TGTGCCAGCAGTTTAGGGGCAAGCACAGATACGCAGTATTTT CASSLGASTDTQYF
TRBJ2-7 - - TRBV7-9 TGTGCCAGCAGCTTAGGTGGGGGACCCTACGAGCAGTACTTC CASSLGGGPYEQYF
TRBJ2-1 once TRBD2 TRBV28 TGTGCCAGCAGTACCGTGACTAGCGGAAAGGGCAATGAGCAGTTCTTC CASSTVTSGKGNEQFF
TRBJ2-1 - - TRBV28 TGTGCCACTAGGGAGACTGATGGATACAATGAGCAGTTCTTC CATRETDGYNEQFF
TRBJ1-1 - - TRBV13 TGTGCCAGCAGCTTACAAGGGACGAACACTGAAGCTTTCTTT CASSLQGTNTEAFF
TRBJ2-7 - TRBD1 TRBV4-2 TGTGCCAGCAGCCCGGTACAGGGGGAATACGAGCAGTACTTC CASSPVQGEYEQYF
TRBJ2-1 - TRBD2 TRBV7-2 TGTGCCAGCAGCTTCAATTGGGGGGGTGAGCAGTTCTTC CASSFNWGGEQFF
TRBJ2-7 - TRBD1 TRBV6-2/TRBV6-3 TGTGCCAGCAGTTTCCGGGACAGGTCCTACGAGCAGTACTTC CASSFRDRSYEQYF
TRBJ2-1 - - TRBV6-5 TGTGCCAGCAGTTTCATACCGACGGGTCACACGACAAATGAGCAGTTCTTC CASSFIPTGHTTNEQFF
TRBJ2-7 - - TRBV29-1 TGCAGCGTTGTATCGGACAACTCCTACGAGCAGTACTTC CSVVSDNSYEQYF
TRBJ2-4 - TRBD1 TRBV5-6 TGTGCCAGCAGCTCAAACAGGGGGGCCATTCAGTACTTC CASSSNRGAIQYF
TRBJ1-4 - TRBD1 TRBV12-3/TRBV12-4 TGTGCCAGCAGTTTTCCTCAACAGGGGGCAGGTGAAAAACTGTTTTTT CASSFPQQGAGEKLFF
TRBJ1-1 - - TRBV3-1 TGTGCCAGCAGCCTGCCCTCGAACACTGAAGCTTTCTTT CASSLPSNTEAFF
TRBJ2-5 few - TRBV25-1 TGTGCCAGCAGCCTCGGACAGCAAGAGACCCAGTACTTC CASSLGQQETQYF
TRBJ1-1 - - TRBV7-2 TGTGCCAGCAGATCCGGGACAACCATTGAAGCTTTCTTT CASRSGTTIEAFF
TRBJ1-1 - - TRBV27 TGTGCCAGCAGTTTGCGAATGAACACTGAAGCTTTCTTT CASSLRMNTEAFF
TRBJ2-3 once TRBD1 TRBV11-2 TGTGCCAGCAGCTTCGAGGACAGGGTTATTGATACGCAGTATTTT CASSFEDRVIDTQYF
TRBJ2-5 - TRBD2 TRBV7-2 TGTGCCAGCAGCTTACAACTAGCGGGAGAACTGGAGACCCAGTACTTC CASSLQLAGELETQYF
TRBJ2-7 - TRBD2 TRBV20-1 TGCAGTGCTAGAGATCTCTATAGCGGGGGGCTGAACTACGAGCAGTACTTC CSARDLYSGGLNYEQYF
TRBJ2-3 - - TRBV12-3/TRBV12-4 TGTGCCAGCAGTTTGCTGCACACAGATACGCAGTATTTT CASSLLHTDTQYF
TRBJ2-1 - - TRBV20-1 TGCAGTGCTAGAGTGTCCGTTGGAGCGGGTTCCTACAATGAGCAGTTCTTC CSARVSVGAGSYNEQFF
TRBJ2-3 - - TRBV27 TGTGCCAGCAGAATAGTCGCCGCAGATACGCAGTATTTT CASRIVAADTQYF
TRBJ2-5 - TRBD1 TRBV12-3/TRBV12-4 TGTGCCAGCAGTCCTGACAGGGAGGAGACCCAGTACTTC CASSPDREETQYF
TRBJ2-5 - - TRBV13 TGTGCCAGCAGCATGACCGGGACACCCCAAGAGACCCAGTACTTC CASSMTGTPQETQYF
TRBJ2-7 once - TRBV27 TGTGCCAGCAGTTTTGGTTCGGCGGGAATATTCTACGAGCAGTACTTC CASSFGSAGIFYEQYF
TRBJ2-7 - - TRBV27 TGTGCCAGCAGAGGGTTCTACGAGCAGTACTTC CASRGFYEQYF
TRBJ1-1 - - TRBV20-1 TGCAGTGCAGCCGTGGGGCAGCTGAACACTGAAGCTTTCTTT CSAAVGQLNTEAFF
TRBJ2-7 - - TRBV30 TGTGCCTGGAGTTGGGCGGGGACCCAATCCTACGAGCAGTACTTC CAWSWAGTQSYEQYF
TRBJ2-7 - - TRBV2 TGTGCCAGCAGTCGGCCCCCGCACTCCTACGAGCAGTACTTC CASSRPPHSYEQYF
TRBJ2-6 - - TRBV4-3 TGCGCCAGCAGCCAGGACCGCAGCTCTGGGGCCAACGTCCTGACTTTC CASSQDRSSGANVLTF
TRBJ2-1 - - TRBV9 TGTGCCAGCAGTGGCTATACCCATGAGCAGTTCTTC CASSGYTHEQFF
TRBJ1-4 once - TRBV6-1 TGTGCCAGCAGAGAAGGCTGGAATAGTTATGAAAAACTGTTTTTT CASREGWNSYEKLFF
TRBJ1-2 - TRBD1 TRBV13 TGTGCCAGCAGCCCCACCCCTCAGGACAGGGTCAATGGCTACACCTTC CASSPTPQDRVNGYTF
TRBJ2-1 - - TRBV24-1 TGTGCCACCAGTGAAACAGACAGCTTATACAATGAGCAGTTCTTC CATSETDSLYNEQFF
TRBJ2-1 - TRBD2 TRBV9 TGTGCCAGCAGCGTAGAGGTCTCGCGGGGGAATGAGCAGTTCTTC CASSVEVSRGNEQFF
TRBJ2-2 - - TRBV2 TGTGCCAGCCTAAACAGCCCGAACACCGGGGAGCTGTTTTTT CASLNSPNTGELFF
TRBJ1-4 - - TRBV4-3 TGCGCCAGCAGCCAAGACCGTCGCGCTCCCTATGAAAAACTGTTTTTT CASSQDRRAPYEKLFF
TRBJ2-7 - TRBD1 TRBV2 TGTGCCAGCAGTGAACAGGGGGCTTACGAGCAGTACTTC CASSEQGAYEQYF
TRBJ2-7 - - TRBV15 TGTGCCACCAGCAGAGATACGGGGGATCAGGGATACGAGCAGTACTTC CATSRDTGDQGYEQYF
TRBJ1-2 few - TRBV6-2/TRBV6-3 TGTGCCAGCGGACCCGAGGAGGGTGGCTACACCTTC CASGPEEGGYTF
TRBJ2-1 - TRBD1 TRBV7-7 TGTGCTAGCAGCCCGGGGCAGGGGGTCTACAATGAGCAGTTCTTC CASSPGQGVYNEQFF
TRBJ1-5 - - TRBV12-3/TRBV12-4 TGTGCCAGCAGCCCTCCCCCCACAGGGAAATCGAGTAGCAATCAGCCCCAGCATTTT CASSPPPTGKSSSNQPQHF
TRBJ1-1 - - TRBV12-3/TRBV12-4 TGTGCCAGCAGTCACAGGGTGAACACTGAAGCTTTCTTT CASSHRVNTEAFF
TRBJ1-4 - - TRBV27 TGTGCCAGCAGCACCAGACAGTCAACTAATGAAAAACTGTTTTTT CASSTRQSTNEKLFF
TRBJ2-7 - - TRBV4-2 TGTGCCAGCAGCCAAGAAGTTACCCGGGACGAGCAGTACTTC CASSQEVTRDEQYF
TRBJ2-1 once - TRBV30 TGTGCCTGGAGTTACAGCGATGAGCAGTTCTTC CAWSYSDEQFF
TRBJ2-7 - - TRBV7-2 TGTGCCAGCAGCTTAGCGCTGTTGGCCAGCTACGAGCAGTACTTC CASSLALLASYEQYF
TRBJ1-2 once - TRBV12-3/TRBV12-4 TGTGCCAGCAGTGTCCCAGGGGTGAGGGGCTATGGCTACACCTTC CASSVPGVRGYGYTF
TRBJ2-1 - - TRBV27 TGTGCCAGTTTCTCGACAGGCTACAATGAGCAGTTCTTC CASFSTGYNEQFF
TRBJ2-3 - - TRBV24-1 TGTGCCACCAGTGATTTCACAGATACGCAGTATTTT CATSDFTDTQYF
TRBJ2-3 - - TRBV20-1 TGCAGTGCTATTAAGGCCTACCTTAGCACAGATACGCAGTATTTT CSAIKAYLSTDTQYF
TRBJ2-7 - TRBD1 TRBV2 TGTGCCAGCAGTGAAGGGACAGGCACCTACGAGCAGTACTTC CASSEGTGTYEQYF
TRBJ1-5 few - TRBV27 TGTGCCAGCAGTCGGGACAGCAATCAGCCCCAGCATTTT CASSRDSNQPQHF